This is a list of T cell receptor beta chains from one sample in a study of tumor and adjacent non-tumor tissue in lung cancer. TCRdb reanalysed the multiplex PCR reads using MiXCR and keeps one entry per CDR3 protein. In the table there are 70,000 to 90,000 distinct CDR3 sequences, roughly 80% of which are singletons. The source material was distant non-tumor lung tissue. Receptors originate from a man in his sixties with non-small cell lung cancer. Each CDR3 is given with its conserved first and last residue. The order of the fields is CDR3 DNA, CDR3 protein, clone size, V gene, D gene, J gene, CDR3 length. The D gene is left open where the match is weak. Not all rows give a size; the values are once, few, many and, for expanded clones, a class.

cdr3_nt: TGTGCCAGCAGCCTTCCTAGCGTAGGAAATGAGCAGTTCTTC; cdr3_aa: CASSLPSVGNEQFF; clone_size: many; v_call: TRBV5-5; d_call: .; j_call: TRBJ2-1; cdr3_length: 14
cdr3_nt: TGCAGTGCTAACCGGGACTCATCCCCCCATGAGCGCTTCTTC; cdr3_aa: CSANRDSSPHERFF; clone_size: once; v_call: TRBV20-1; d_call: .; j_call: TRBJ2-1; cdr3_length: 14
cdr3_nt: TGTGCCAGCAGTTACGGGATAGCTGGAGATGCCAAAAACAGTCAGTACTTC; cdr3_aa: CASSYGIAGDAKNSQYF; clone_size: .; v_call: TRBV6-2/TRBV6-3; d_call: .; j_call: TRBJ2-4; cdr3_length: 17
cdr3_nt: TGTGTCAGCAGTGCTACACTTTATGAGCCCCAACATTTT; cdr3_aa: CVSSATLYEPQHF; clone_size: .; v_call: TRBV6-1; d_call: .; j_call: TRBJ1-5; cdr3_length: 13
cdr3_nt: TGTTCCAGCAGCCAAGACGGACATGGGTACAATGAGCAGTTCTTC; cdr3_aa: CSSSQDGHGYNEQFF; clone_size: .; v_call: TRBV11-2; d_call: .; j_call: TRBJ2-1; cdr3_length: 15
cdr3_nt: TGTAGCGTCGTACAGGGTGGGGATACGCAGTATTTT; cdr3_aa: CSVVQGGDTQYF; clone_size: once; v_call: TRBV29-1; d_call: .; j_call: TRBJ2-3; cdr3_length: 12
cdr3_nt: TGTGCCAGCAGTTCAGAGACCATTTTTAAGCAGTACTTC; cdr3_aa: CASSSETIFKQYF; clone_size: .; v_call: TRBV12-3/TRBV12-4; d_call: .; j_call: TRBJ2-7; cdr3_length: 13
cdr3_nt: TGTGCCAACAGCCAAGATTCTAGCTGGGGGGCTTACAATGAGCAGTTCTTC; cdr3_aa: CANSQDSSWGAYNEQFF; clone_size: once; v_call: TRBV4-2; d_call: .; j_call: TRBJ2-1; cdr3_length: 17
cdr3_nt: TGTGCCATCAGCTTGGCCGGTCCCCGGGGCAATGAGCAGTTCTTC; cdr3_aa: CAISLAGPRGNEQFF; clone_size: few; v_call: TRBV5-4; d_call: .; j_call: TRBJ2-1; cdr3_length: 15
cdr3_nt: TGCAATGCTAGAGAGTGGACTAGCGGCCTAGAGCAGTTCTTC; cdr3_aa: CNAREWTSGLEQFF; clone_size: .; v_call: TRBV20-1; d_call: TRBD2; j_call: TRBJ2-1; cdr3_length: 14
cdr3_nt: TGCGCCAGCAGCCATGTGGGGGAAAGTCGGGCTAGCACAGATACGCAGTATTTT; cdr3_aa: CASSHVGESRASTDTQYF; clone_size: .; v_call: TRBV4-3; d_call: .; j_call: TRBJ2-3; cdr3_length: 18
cdr3_nt: TGTGCCAGCAGCTTGGGAATAGATGGTGGAAACACTATATATTTT; cdr3_aa: CASSLGIDGGNTIYF; clone_size: .; v_call: TRBV5-4; d_call: .; j_call: TRBJ1-3; cdr3_length: 15
cdr3_nt: TGTGCCAGCACTAAAGCCGACAGGCATCACACTGAAGCTTTCTTT; cdr3_aa: CASTKADRHHTEAFF; clone_size: once; v_call: TRBV6-2/TRBV6-3; d_call: .; j_call: TRBJ1-1; cdr3_length: 15
cdr3_nt: TGTACCAGCAGTAAACTACAGGGTGATACTCAGTATTTT; cdr3_aa: CTSSKLQGDTQYF; clone_size: .; v_call: TRBV6-5; d_call: .; j_call: TRBJ2-3; cdr3_length: 13
cdr3_nt: TGTGCCAGCACCCAAGAACCAGGGGATGGCAATCAGCCCCAGCATTTT; cdr3_aa: CASTQEPGDGNQPQHF; clone_size: .; v_call: TRBV4-2; d_call: .; j_call: TRBJ1-5; cdr3_length: 16
cdr3_nt: TGTGCCGGCAGTCCGAGTTGCTACGAGCAGTACTTC; cdr3_aa: CAGSPSCYEQYF; clone_size: once; v_call: TRBV6-6; d_call: .; j_call: TRBJ2-7; cdr3_length: 12
cdr3_nt: TGTACCAGTAGCCAAGAGGTCGGGCGAGGACTGTTGGCTTTCTTT; cdr3_aa: CTSSQEVGRGLLAFF; clone_size: .; v_call: TRBV4-2; d_call: .; j_call: TRBJ1-1; cdr3_length: 15
cdr3_nt: TGTGCCAGCAGTTTTTCAGGCGCAGAGACCCAGTACTTC; cdr3_aa: CASSFSGAETQYF; clone_size: many; v_call: TRBV12-3/TRBV12-4; d_call: .; j_call: TRBJ2-5; cdr3_length: 13
cdr3_nt: TGTGCCAGCAGGTTCTCTAGCGGGACCACAGATACGCAGTATTTT; cdr3_aa: CASRFSSGTTDTQYF; clone_size: few; v_call: TRBV7-9; d_call: TRBD2; j_call: TRBJ2-3; cdr3_length: 15
cdr3_nt: TGTGCCAGTTTCGACTGGGTAGGATCCAACACCGGGGAGCTGTTATTT; cdr3_aa: CASFDWVGSNTGELLF; clone_size: .; v_call: TRBV6-1; d_call: .; j_call: TRBJ2-2; cdr3_length: 16
cdr3_nt: TGTGCCTTCCAACGAGGCGCAGATACGCAGTATTTT; cdr3_aa: CAFQRGADTQYF; clone_size: few; v_call: TRBV30; d_call: .; j_call: TRBJ2-3; cdr3_length: 12
cdr3_nt: TGTGCCAGCAGTGCCGCCAACGTCCTGACTTTC; cdr3_aa: CASSAANVLTF; clone_size: .; v_call: TRBV6-1; d_call: .; j_call: TRBJ2-6; cdr3_length: 11
cdr3_nt: TGTGCCAGCAGCTCCCTAGCGGGGGAGCCGCGGAATGAGCAGTTCTTC; cdr3_aa: CASSSLAGEPRNEQFF; clone_size: .; v_call: TRBV11-3; d_call: TRBD2; j_call: TRBJ2-1; cdr3_length: 16
cdr3_nt: TGTGCCAGCAGCATAGTTCCAAAGGACAAGCCCTCTGGGGCCATCGTCCTGACTTTC; cdr3_aa: CASSIVPKDKPSGAIVLTF; clone_size: .; v_call: TRBV11-2; d_call: .; j_call: TRBJ2-6; cdr3_length: 19
cdr3_nt: TGTGCCAGCAGCCCTATAGGCGAAGAGACCCGGTACTTC; cdr3_aa: CASSPIGEETRYF; clone_size: .; v_call: TRBV11-2; d_call: .; j_call: TRBJ2-5; cdr3_length: 13
cdr3_nt: TGTGCCAGCAGCTTAGAACTCCAGCGGGAGTCGCCCTACAATGAGCAGTTCTTC; cdr3_aa: CASSLELQRESPYNEQFF; clone_size: .; v_call: TRBV11-2; d_call: TRBD2; j_call: TRBJ2-1; cdr3_length: 18
cdr3_nt: TGTGCCAGCAGCTTGGGGGGTTGGACCGACGCTTCCTACGAGCAGTACTTC; cdr3_aa: CASSLGGWTDASYEQYF; clone_size: many; v_call: TRBV5-6; d_call: .; j_call: TRBJ2-7; cdr3_length: 17
cdr3_nt: TGTGCCAGCAACCCCCGGAGGCCCTACGGGCAGTACTTC; cdr3_aa: CASNPRRPYGQYF; clone_size: .; v_call: TRBV11-3; d_call: .; j_call: TRBJ2-7; cdr3_length: 13
cdr3_nt: TGTAGCCCGTGGACTGTGCAAGATACCCAGTACTTC; cdr3_aa: CSPWTVQDTQYF; clone_size: .; v_call: TRBV29-1; d_call: .; j_call: TRBJ2-5; cdr3_length: 12
cdr3_nt: TGTGCCACCAGTTTGCAGGGGATGAACACTGAAACTTTCTTT; cdr3_aa: CATSLQGMNTETFF; clone_size: once; v_call: TRBV12-3/TRBV12-4; d_call: .; j_call: TRBJ1-1; cdr3_length: 14
cdr3_nt: TGTGCCTACAGTGACGATGGGTTACTAGCGGGGCTCACAGATACGCAGTATTTT; cdr3_aa: CAYSDDGLLAGLTDTQYF; clone_size: .; v_call: TRBV6-2/TRBV6-3; d_call: TRBD2; j_call: TRBJ2-3; cdr3_length: 18
cdr3_nt: TGCAGTACCATGAGTAGCGGGAGGGCTTACGAGCAGTACTTC; cdr3_aa: CSTMSSGRAYEQYF; clone_size: .; v_call: TRBV20-1; d_call: TRBD2; j_call: TRBJ2-7; cdr3_length: 14
cdr3_nt: TGTGCCAGCAGACGCGGCGGGGAGTATAGTAATCAGCCCCAGCATTTT; cdr3_aa: CASRRGGEYSNQPQHF; clone_size: .; v_call: TRBV6-1; d_call: .; j_call: TRBJ1-5; cdr3_length: 16
cdr3_nt: TGTGCCAGCAGCTCCCGGGGAGCGGGAGGGTACGGAGCCGGGAAGCTGTTTTTT; cdr3_aa: CASSSRGAGGYGAGKLFF; clone_size: .; v_call: TRBV11-3; d_call: TRBD2; j_call: TRBJ2-2; cdr3_length: 18
cdr3_nt: TGCAGCGTCGCAGTAGTGCCGGACATTGAAGCTTTCTTT; cdr3_aa: CSVAVVPDIEAFF; clone_size: .; v_call: TRBV29-1; d_call: .; j_call: TRBJ1-1; cdr3_length: 13
cdr3_nt: TGTGCCAGCAACTCCGAACGGGTTCTGGAGACCCAGTACTTC; cdr3_aa: CASNSERVLETQYF; clone_size: .; v_call: TRBV11-2; d_call: .; j_call: TRBJ2-5; cdr3_length: 14
cdr3_nt: TGTGCCAGCAGTTACGGAGAGGACATAATATTCTTC; cdr3_aa: CASSYGEDIIFF; clone_size: .; v_call: TRBV6-6; d_call: .; j_call: TRBJ2-1; cdr3_length: 12
cdr3_nt: TGTGCCAGCAGCCAAGACGGACAGGGATACAATGCGCAGTTCTTC; cdr3_aa: CASSQDGQGYNAQFF; clone_size: .; v_call: TRBV11-2; d_call: TRBD1; j_call: TRBJ2-1; cdr3_length: 15
cdr3_nt: TGCGCCAGCAGTGGATCGGGCAGCCTTGTGGCTGAAGCTTTCTTT; cdr3_aa: CASSGSGSLVAEAFF; clone_size: many; v_call: TRBV10-2; d_call: .; j_call: TRBJ1-1; cdr3_length: 15
cdr3_nt: TGTGCCAGCAGCTTAGAATGCAGCGCTGGGGTCAACGTCCTGACTTTC; cdr3_aa: CASSLECSAGVNVLTF; clone_size: .; v_call: TRBV11-3; d_call: .; j_call: TRBJ2-6; cdr3_length: 16
cdr3_nt: TGTGCCAACAGCTCTACGACAGGGAAGTCACCCCTCCACTTT; cdr3_aa: CANSSTTGKSPLHF; clone_size: .; v_call: TRBV11-1; d_call: TRBD1; j_call: TRBJ1-6; cdr3_length: 14